The clone carrying this T cell receptor beta chain was counted a few times. The V gene lost 0 bases and the J gene lost 9 bases, with 9 bases spanning the gap. In germline, CDR1 is MDHEN, CDR2 SYDVKM. There are 12 residues in the CDR3. Authors' methods: Differences in CDR3 between clinicopathological groups were drawn on to build a classifier intended to discriminate distant-metastatic papillary thyroid cancer patients. TCRdb ran MiXCR on the PCR reads. TCRdb's processing, not the study's, gives the V and J calls here. The profile shows about 43,000 clones, roughly 3.2% of them singletons. This sample was included in a study of metastatic and nonmetastatic thyroid tumors. On the study more broadly: Blood and tumor or nodule tissue repertoires from malignant and benign thyroid patients were compared.

Every patient underwent thyroid surgery untreated. The chain uses TRBV28 and TRBJ2-7; D gene uncertain. Sequencing was performed on blood. This clonotype originated in a female donor with papillary thyroid cancer or a benign thyroid nodule (not recorded which). Some clones in this sample may be carry-over from other donors' samples. Written as DNA, the CDR3 is TGTGCCAGCAGTTTATGGCAGGCTGGGCAGTACTTC. The encoded protein is CASSLWQAGQYF.